This is a list of T cell receptor beta chains from one sample in a study of blood T cell repertoires in COVID-19. Method: immunoSEQ multiplex PCR; TCRdb's copy keeps in-frame clones and lacks some. This table has about 180,000 clones, roughly 86% appearing once. Sequences were obtained from PBMCs or T cells enriched from blood (not recorded which). The receptors shown here come from a woman aged 25 to 45 who had recovered from COVID-19. CDR3s include the opening cysteine and the closing phenylalanine or tryptophan. Each record gives: V gene, clone size, D gene, J gene, CDR3 protein, CDR3 DNA. The D gene is left open where the match is weak. The size field is filled for only some rows; it gives once, few, many or a size class.

>TRBV5-6|NA|NA|TRBJ2-2
CASSKGLNTGELFF
TGTGCCAGCAGCAAGGGACTGAACACCGGGGAGCTGTTTTTT
>TRBV28|NA|TRBD1|TRBJ1-2
CASSQYTGGLNVDYGYTF
TGTGCCAGCAGCCAATATACAGGGGGCTTGAATGTGGACTATGGCTACACCTTC
>TRBV28|NA|NA|TRBJ1-1
CASNRVGQGGTEAFF
TGTGCCAGCAATCGCGTAGGGCAGGGTGGCACTGAAGCTTTCTTT
>TRBV5-1|NA|TRBD1|TRBJ2-5
CASRSGQGETQYF
TGCGCCAGCAGATCAGGACAGGGAGAGACCCAGTACTTC
>TRBV6-4|few|NA|TRBJ1-4
CASLQGPPQSEKLFF
TGTGCCAGCCTTCAGGGGCCCCCTCAGAGTGAAAAACTGTTTTTT
>TRBV6-5|NA|TRBD1|TRBJ1-1
CASSLGTGGTEAFF
TGTGCCAGCAGCCTTGGGACAGGGGGCACTGAAGCTTTCTTT
>TRBV16|NA|NA|TRBJ1-2
CASSQSLTADGYTF
TGTGCCAGCAGCCAATCTCTAACAGCCGATGGCTACACCTTC
>TRBV21-1|NA|NA|TRBJ1-5
CASSIGGFNQPQHF
TGTGCCAGCAGCATCGGGGGGTTTAATCAGCCCCAGCATTTT
>TRBV6-5|NA|NA|TRBJ1-1
CASSYGRGGTEAFF
TGTGCCAGCAGTTACGGGAGGGGAGGGACTGAAGCTTTCTTT
>TRBV9|once|NA|TRBJ2-5
CASSVWGGEETQYF
TGTGCCAGCAGCGTATGGGGCGGAGAGGAGACCCAGTACTTC
>TRBV28|NA|TRBD2|TRBJ2-7
CASRVGVPLAGARWEQYF
TGTGCCAGCAGGGTAGGAGTCCCCCTAGCGGGAGCTCGGTGGGAGCAGTACTTC
>TRBV19|few|NA|TRBJ1-5
CASSMSHNQPQHF
TGTGCCAGTAGTATGAGCCACAATCAGCCCCAGCATTTT
>TRBV7-6|NA|NA|TRBJ2-7
CASGPAGAAVYEQYF
TGTGCCAGCGGCCCGGCGGGGGCTGCGGTCTACGAGCAGTACTTC
>TRBV29-1|NA|NA|TRBJ1-2
CSVEVGRSNYGYTF
TGCAGCGTTGAAGTGGGCCGATCTAACTATGGCTACACCTTC
>TRBV27|NA|TRBD2|TRBJ2-3
CASSRGGLAEGADTQYF
TGTGCCAGCAGTCGAGGCGGACTAGCGGAAGGGGCAGATACGCAGTATTTT
>TRBV28|NA|TRBD2|TRBJ2-1
CASSLTWREGYNEQFF
TGTGCCAGCAGTTTGACCTGGCGGGAGGGATACAATGAGCAGTTCTTC
>TRBV3-1/TRBV3-2|NA|NA|TRBJ2-6
CASSELTGSHSGANVLTF
TGTGCCAGCAGCGAATTAACAGGGAGCCACTCTGGGGCCAACGTCCTGACTTTC
>TRBV7-8|NA|NA|TRBJ1-2
CASSFGDSIYGYTF
TGTGCCAGCAGCTTCGGGGATTCTATTTATGGCTACACCTTC
>TRBV27|NA|TRBD2|TRBJ2-3
CASSIDGRNTDTQYF
TGTGCCAGCAGTATCGACGGGAGGAACACAGATACGCAGTATTTT
>TRBV5-1|NA|NA|TRBJ2-5
CASSLGVGETQYF
TGCGCCAGCAGCTTAGGGGTCGGCGAGACCCAGTACTTC
>TRBV7-6|NA|NA|TRBJ2-7
CASSFSRNGEQYF
TGTGCCAGCAGCTTCAGCAGGAACGGCGAGCAGTACTTC
>TRBV5-1|NA|NA|TRBJ1-1
CASSSRVSGVNTEAFF
TGCGCCAGCAGCTCTAGGGTCTCCGGGGTGAACACTGAAGCTTTCTTT
>TRBV6-5|NA|NA|TRBJ1-2
CASSYSGGSSYGYTF
TGTGCCAGCAGTTACTCGGGGGGAAGTTCTTATGGCTACACCTTC
>TRBV2|NA|TRBD1|TRBJ2-7
CASSERGTGDYEQYF
TGTGCCAGCAGTGAAAGAGGGACAGGGGACTACGAGCAGTACTTC
>TRBV2|NA|NA|TRBJ1-1
CASSVQAVGTEAFF
TGTGCCAGCAGTGTACAAGCGGTGGGCACTGAAGCTTTCTTT
>TRBV7-2|NA|NA|TRBJ2-7
CASSPAGSYEQYF
TGTGCCAGCAGCCCCGCGGGTAGCTACGAGCAGTACTTC
>TRBV7-9|NA|TRBD2|TRBJ2-1
CASSPRQAGTSEQFF
TGTGCCAGCAGCCCGCGACAGGCCGGGACTAGTGAGCAGTTCTTC
>TRBV2|few|NA|TRBJ1-1
CASRLRGTEAFF
TGTGCCAGCAGACTAAGAGGAACTGAAGCTTTCTTT
>TRBV6-5|NA|NA|TRBJ2-2
CASKSWGDRIGELFF
TGTGCCAGCAAGTCTTGGGGAGATCGTATCGGGGAGCTGTTTTTT